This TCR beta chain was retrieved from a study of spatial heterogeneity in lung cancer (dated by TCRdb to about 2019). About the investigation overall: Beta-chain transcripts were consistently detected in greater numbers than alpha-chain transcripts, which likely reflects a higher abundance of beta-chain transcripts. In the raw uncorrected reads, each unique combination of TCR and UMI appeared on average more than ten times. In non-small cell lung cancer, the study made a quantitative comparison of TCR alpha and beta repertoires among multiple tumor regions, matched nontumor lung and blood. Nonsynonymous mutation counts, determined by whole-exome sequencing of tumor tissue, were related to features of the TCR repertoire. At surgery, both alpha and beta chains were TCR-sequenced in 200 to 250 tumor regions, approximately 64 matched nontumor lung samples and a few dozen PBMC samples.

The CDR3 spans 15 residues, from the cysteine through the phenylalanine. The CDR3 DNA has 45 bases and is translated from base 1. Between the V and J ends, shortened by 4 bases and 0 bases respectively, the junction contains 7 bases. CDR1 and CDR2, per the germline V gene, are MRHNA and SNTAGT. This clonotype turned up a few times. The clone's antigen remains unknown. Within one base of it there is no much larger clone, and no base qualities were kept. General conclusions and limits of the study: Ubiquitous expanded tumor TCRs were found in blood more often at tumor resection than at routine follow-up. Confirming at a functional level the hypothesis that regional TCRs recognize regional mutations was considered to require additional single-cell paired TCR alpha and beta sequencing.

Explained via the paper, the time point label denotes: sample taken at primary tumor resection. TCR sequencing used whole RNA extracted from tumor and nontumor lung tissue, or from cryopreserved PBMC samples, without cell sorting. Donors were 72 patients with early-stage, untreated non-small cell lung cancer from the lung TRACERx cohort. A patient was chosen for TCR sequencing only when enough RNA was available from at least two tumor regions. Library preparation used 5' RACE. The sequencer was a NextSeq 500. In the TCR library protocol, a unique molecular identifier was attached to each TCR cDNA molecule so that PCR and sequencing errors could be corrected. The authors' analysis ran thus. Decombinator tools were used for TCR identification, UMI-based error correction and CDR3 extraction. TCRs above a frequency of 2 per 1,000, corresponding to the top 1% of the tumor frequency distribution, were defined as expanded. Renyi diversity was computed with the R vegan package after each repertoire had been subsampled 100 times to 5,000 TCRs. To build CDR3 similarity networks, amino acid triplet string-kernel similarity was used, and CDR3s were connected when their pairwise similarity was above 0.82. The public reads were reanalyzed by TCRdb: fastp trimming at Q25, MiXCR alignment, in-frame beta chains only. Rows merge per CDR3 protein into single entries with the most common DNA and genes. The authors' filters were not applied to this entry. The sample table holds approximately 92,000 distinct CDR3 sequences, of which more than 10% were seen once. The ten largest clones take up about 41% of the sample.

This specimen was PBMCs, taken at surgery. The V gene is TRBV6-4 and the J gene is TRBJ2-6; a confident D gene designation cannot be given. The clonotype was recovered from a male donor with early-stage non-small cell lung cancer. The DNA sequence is TGTGCCAGCAGTGTGGCGGTCTCTGGGGCCAACGTCCTGACTTTC. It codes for CASSVAVSGANVLTF.